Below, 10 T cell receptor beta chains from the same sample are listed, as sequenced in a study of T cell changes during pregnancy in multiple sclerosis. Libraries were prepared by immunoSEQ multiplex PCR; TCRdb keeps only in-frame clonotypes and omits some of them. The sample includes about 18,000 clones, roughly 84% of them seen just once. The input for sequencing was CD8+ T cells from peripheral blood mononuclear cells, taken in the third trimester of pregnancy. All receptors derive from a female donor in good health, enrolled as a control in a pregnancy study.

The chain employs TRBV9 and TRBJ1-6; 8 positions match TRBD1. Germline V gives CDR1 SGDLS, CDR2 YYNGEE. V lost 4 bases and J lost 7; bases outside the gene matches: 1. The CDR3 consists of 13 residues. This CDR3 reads CASSTGGNSPLHF. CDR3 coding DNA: TGTGCCAGCAGCACAGGGGGGAATTCACCCCTCCACTTT.

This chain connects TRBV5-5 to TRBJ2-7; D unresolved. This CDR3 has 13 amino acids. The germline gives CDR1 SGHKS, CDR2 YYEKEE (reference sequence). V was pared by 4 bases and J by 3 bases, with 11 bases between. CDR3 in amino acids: CASSPGIGYEQYF. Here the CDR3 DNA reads TGTGCCAGCAGCCCGGGTATAGGCTACGAGCAGTACTTC. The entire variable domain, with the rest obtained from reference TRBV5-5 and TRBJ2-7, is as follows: DAGVTQSPTHLIKTRGQQVTLRCSPISGHKSVSWYQQVLGQGPQFIFQYYEKEERGRGNFPDRFSARQFPNYSSELNVNALLLGDSALYLCASSPGIGYEQYFGPGTRLTVT.

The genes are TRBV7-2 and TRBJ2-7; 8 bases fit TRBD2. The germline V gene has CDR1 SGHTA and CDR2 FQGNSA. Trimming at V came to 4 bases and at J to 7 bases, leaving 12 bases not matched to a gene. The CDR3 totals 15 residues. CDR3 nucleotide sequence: TGTGCCAGCAGCTGGGCCGGCAGTGGGACTAGAGAGCAGTACTTC. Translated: CASSWAGSGTREQYF.

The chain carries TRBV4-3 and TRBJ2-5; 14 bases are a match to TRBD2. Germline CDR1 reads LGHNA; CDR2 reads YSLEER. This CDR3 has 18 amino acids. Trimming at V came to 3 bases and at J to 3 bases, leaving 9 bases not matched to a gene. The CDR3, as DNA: TGCGCCAGCAGCCAGGGTCATGGACTAGCGGGGGGAGAAGAGACCCAGTACTTC. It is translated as CASSQGHGLAGGEETQYF.

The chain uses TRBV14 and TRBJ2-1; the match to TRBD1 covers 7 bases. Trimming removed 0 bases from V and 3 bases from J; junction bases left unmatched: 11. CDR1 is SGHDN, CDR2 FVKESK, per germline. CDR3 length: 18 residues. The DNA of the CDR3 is TGTGCCAGCAGCCAAGATAATCCGACAGGGTTGGTCTACAATGAGCAGTTCTTC. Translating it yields CASSQDNPTGLVYNEQFF.

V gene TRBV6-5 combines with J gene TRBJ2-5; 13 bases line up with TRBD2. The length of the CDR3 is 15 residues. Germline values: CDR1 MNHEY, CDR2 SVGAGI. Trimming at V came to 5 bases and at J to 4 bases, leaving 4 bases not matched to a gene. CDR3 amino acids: CASSPGLAGVETQYF. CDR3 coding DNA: TGTGCCAGCAGTCCCGGACTAGCGGGAGTAGAGACCCAGTACTTC.

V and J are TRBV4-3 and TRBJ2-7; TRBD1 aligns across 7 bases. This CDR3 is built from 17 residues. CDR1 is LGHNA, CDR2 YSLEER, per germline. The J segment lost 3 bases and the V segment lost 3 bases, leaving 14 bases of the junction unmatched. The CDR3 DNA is TGCGCCAGCAGCCACACTCTTGCTTGGACAGGAGACTACGAGCAGTACTTC. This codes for CASSHTLAWTGDYEQYF.

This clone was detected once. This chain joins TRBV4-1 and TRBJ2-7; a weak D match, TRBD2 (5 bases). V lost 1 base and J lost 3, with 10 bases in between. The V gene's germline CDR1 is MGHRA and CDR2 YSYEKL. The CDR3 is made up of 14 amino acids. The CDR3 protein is CASSQVRGNYEQYF. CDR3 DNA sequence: TGCGCCAGCAGCCAAGTACGGGGAAACTACGAGCAGTACTTC.

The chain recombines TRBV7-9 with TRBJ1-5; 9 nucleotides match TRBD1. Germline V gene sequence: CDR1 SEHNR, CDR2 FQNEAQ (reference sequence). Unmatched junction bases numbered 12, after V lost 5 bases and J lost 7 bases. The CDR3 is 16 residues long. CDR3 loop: CASSQWDREGEQPQHF. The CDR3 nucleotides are TGTGCCAGCAGCCAATGGGACAGGGAAGGCGAGCAGCCCCAGCATTTT.

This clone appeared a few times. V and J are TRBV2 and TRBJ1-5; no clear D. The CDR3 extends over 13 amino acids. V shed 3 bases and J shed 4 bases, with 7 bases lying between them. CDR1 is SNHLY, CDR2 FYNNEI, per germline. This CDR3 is CASSEQANQPQHF. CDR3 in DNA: TGTGCCAGCAGTGAGCAGGCTAATCAGCCCCAGCATTTT.